This entry lists 11 T cell receptor beta chains sequenced from one sample in a study of blood T cell repertoires in COVID-19 (dated by TCRdb to 2020 to 2021). The library was obtained by the immunoSEQ multiplex PCR assay. Sourced from immuneACCESS, this table was stored by TCRdb with only in-frame sequences that have V and J called. A share of the clones is absent; for the studies checked, an unresolved V gene accounts for under half, and the remainder has no known explanation. The sample profile shows about 250,000 clones; 85% to 90% of them were found once. Around 1.4% of the sample comes from the top ten. Source material: peripheral blood. All receptors derive from a man older than 75 with acute or convalescent COVID-19.

This clone has only one observation. The chain has TRBV5-1 and TRBJ2-7; tentatively, D is TRBD2 (6 bases). V lost 0 bases, J lost 0 bases, and 10 bases lay in between. Germline CDR1 and CDR2: SGHRS and YFSETQ. The CDR3 contains 15 residues. The CDR3 is CASSLVSGSSYEQYF. For the CDR3, the DNA is TGCGCCAGCAGCTTGGTTTCCGGGAGCTCCTACGAGCAGTACTTC.

The rearrangement joins TRBV5-5 to TRBJ1-5; D is possibly TRBD1 (6 bases). Trimming stripped 5 bases from V and 1 base from J, with 16 bases between. The CDR3 covers 16 residues. Germline V lookup: CDR1 SGHKS, CDR2 YYEKEE (reference sequence). CDR3: CASSPRGEISNQPQHF. CDR3 bases: TGTGCCAGCAGTCCCAGGGGAGAGATCAGCAATCAGCCCCAGCATTTT.

The rearrangement uses TRBV18 and TRBJ1-4; tentatively, D is TRBD1 (6 bases). This CDR3 has 13 residues. Germline V gene lookup returns CDR1 KGHSH and CDR2 LQKENI. The ends were cut back, 3 bases at V and 7 bases at J, with 9 bases in the middle. The CDR3 loop is CASSPDRIEKLFF. CDR3 coding DNA: TGTGCCAGCTCACCGGACAGAATTGAAAAACTGTTTTTT.

The chain has TRBV7-8 and TRBJ2-2; 7 bases align to TRBD2. The CDR3 is 15 residues long. V lost 4 bases and J lost 0; bases outside the gene matches: 2. Germline V gene lookup returns CDR1 SGHVS and CDR2 FQNEAQ. The CDR3 loop is CASSYGTTNTGELFF. CDR3 DNA: TGTGCCAGCAGCTACGGGACTACGAACACCGGGGAGCTGTTTTTT. Together with reference TRBV7-8 and TRBJ2-2, the CDR3 gives the full variable domain: GAGVSQSPRYKVAKRGQDVALRCDPISGHVSLFWYQQALGQGPEFLTYFQNEAQLDKSGLPSDRFFAERPEGSVSTLKIQRTQQEDSAVYLCASSYGTTNTGELFFGEGSRLTVL.

CDR3 coding DNA: TGTGCCAGCAGCTTACGACGACAGGGGGGACAGCACGAGCAGTACTTC. This encodes CASSLRRQGGQHEQYF. The gene calls are TRBV7-2 and TRBJ2-7; TRBD1 matches at 9 bases. V was pared by 2 bases and J by 5 bases, with 10 bases of the junction left unmatched. The CDR3 spans 16 residues. CDR1 is SGHTA, CDR2 FQGNSA, per germline.

The V and J genes are TRBV9 and TRBJ2-1; 11 bases align to TRBD2. Germline CDR1 reads SGDLS; CDR2 reads YYNGEE. The CDR3 runs to 16 residues. V dropped 0 bases and J dropped 6; count of bases not matched to a gene: 5. The CDR3 sequence is CASSVGRLAGGNEQFF. The CDR3 nucleotides read TGTGCCAGCAGCGTAGGTAGGCTAGCGGGAGGCAATGAGCAGTTCTTC. The full variable domain, its missing parts supplied by reference TRBV9 and TRBJ2-1, is DSGVTQTPKHLITATGQRVTLRCSPRSGDLSVYWYQQSLDQGLQFLIQYYNGEERAKGNILERFSAQQFPDLHSELNLSSLELGDSALYFCASSVGRLAGGNEQFFGPGTRLTVL.

J is TRBJ2-5 and V is TRBV5-1, with TRBD2 identical over 12 bases. The CDR3 has 14 amino acids. In germline, CDR1 is SGHRS, CDR2 YFSETQ. The ends lost 4 bases at V and 4 bases at J; junction bases unmatched: 2. The CDR3 DNA sequence: TGCGCCAGCAGCACTAGCGGGGGGCGAGAGACCCAGTACTTC. Protein product: CASSTSGGRETQYF.

This clone turned up a few times. The chain employs TRBV19 and TRBJ1-2, with TRBD1 matching 9 bases. V gave up 4 bases and J gave up 2 bases; unmatched junction bases: 5. The CDR3 is made up of 15 amino acids. Looked up from germline, CDR1 is LNHDA and CDR2 is SQIVND (reference sequence). The CDR3 here is CASSKPGQGNYGYTF. Written as DNA, the CDR3 is TGTGCCAGTAGTAAGCCGGGACAGGGAAACTATGGCTACACCTTC.

The chain couples TRBV11-2 to TRBJ1-1; D call uncertain. The V gene's germline CDR1 is SGHAT and CDR2 FQNNGV. This CDR3 has 14 amino acids. Between the trimmed V and J ends, which lost 1 base and 1 base, there was a span of 7 bases. The CDR3 loop reads CASSLVSGNTEAFF. In DNA, the CDR3 is TGTGCCAGCAGCTTAGTGTCAGGGAACACTGAAGCTTTCTTT.

This chain connects TRBV6-2 or TRBV6-3 to TRBJ2-2; no firm D call. Trimming removed 2 bases at V and 9 bases at J, with 7 bases between. Per germline, CDR1 MNHEY and CDR2 SVGEGT. The CDR3 is 12 residues long. In nucleotides, the CDR3 is TGTGCCAGCAGTTACGGCCTCCGGGAGCTGTTTTTT. The encoded protein is CASSYGLRELFF.

The chain uses TRBV18 and TRBJ2-3; D may be TRBD1 (5 bases). From germline, CDR1 is KGHSH and CDR2 LQKENI. The V end was cut by 4 bases, the J end by 4 bases, with 12 bases between. The length of the CDR3 is 14 residues. The CDR3 bases are TGTGCCAGCTCACGGGGCCCCGAGGCAGATACGCAGTATTTT. Translation gives CASSRGPEADTQYF.